This T cell receptor beta chain comes out of a study of blood T cell repertoires in COVID-19. In the study overall: The United States, Italy and Spain were the sources of the acute and convalescent COVID-19 samples.

The table came from immunoSEQ multiplex PCR; TCRdb's copy has only in-frame clones and leaves some out. This table has around 470,000 clones, around 91% appearing once. This study enrolled people aged roughly 18 to 100 from under 25 US geographic areas. Donors of Cohort 3 who recovered were those that had two negative PCRs, clearance, or symptom resolution. This CDR3 contains 15 residues. With 3 bases removed from V and 2 bases from J, the gap between germline ends came to 13 bases. Germline values: CDR1 DFQATT, CDR2 SNEGSKA (reference sequence). Material: PBMCs or T cells enriched from blood (not recorded which). The clonotype was recovered from a man aged 18 to 30 who had recovered from COVID-19. The chain uses TRBV20-1 and TRBJ1-4; D gene unclear. The chain's CDR3 is CSASRAGGTNEKLFF. CDR3 coding DNA: TGCAGTGCTAGTCGGGCGGGCGGTACTAATGAAAAACTGTTTTTT.